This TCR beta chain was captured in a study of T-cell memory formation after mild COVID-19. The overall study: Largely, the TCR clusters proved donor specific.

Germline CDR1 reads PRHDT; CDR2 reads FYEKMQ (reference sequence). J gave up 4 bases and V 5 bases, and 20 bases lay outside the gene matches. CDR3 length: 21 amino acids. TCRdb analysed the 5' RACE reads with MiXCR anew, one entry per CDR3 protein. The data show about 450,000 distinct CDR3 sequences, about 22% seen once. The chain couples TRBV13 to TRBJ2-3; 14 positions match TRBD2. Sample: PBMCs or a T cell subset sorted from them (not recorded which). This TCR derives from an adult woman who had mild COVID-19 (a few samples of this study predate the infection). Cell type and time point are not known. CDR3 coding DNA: TGTGCCAGCAGCCCCGGAGGGGGACTAGCGGGGGTTATTGATGCCCCAGATACGCAGTATTTT. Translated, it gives CASSPGGGLAGVIDAPDTQYF.